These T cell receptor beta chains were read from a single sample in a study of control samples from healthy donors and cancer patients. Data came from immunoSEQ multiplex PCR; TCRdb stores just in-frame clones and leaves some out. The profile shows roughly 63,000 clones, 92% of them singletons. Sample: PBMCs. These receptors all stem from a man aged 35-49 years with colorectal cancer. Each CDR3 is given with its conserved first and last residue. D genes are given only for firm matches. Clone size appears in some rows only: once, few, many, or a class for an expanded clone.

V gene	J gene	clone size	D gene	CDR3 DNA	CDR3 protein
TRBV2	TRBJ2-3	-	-	TGTGCCAGCAGTGAGGGAGGCTACAGCACAGATACGCAGTATTTT	CASSEGGYSTDTQYF
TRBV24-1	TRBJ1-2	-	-	TGTGCCACCAGTGATGACAGGTACTATGGCTACACCTTC	CATSDDRYYGYTF
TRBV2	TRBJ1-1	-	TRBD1	TGTGCCAGCAGTGGCTTCGACAGGGAGAACACTGAAGCTTTCTTT	CASSGFDRENTEAFF
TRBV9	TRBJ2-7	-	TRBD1	TGTGCCAGCAGCGTAGGCTCCGGACAGGGTGGATCCTACGAGCAGTACTTC	CASSVGSGQGGSYEQYF
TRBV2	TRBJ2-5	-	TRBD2	TGTGCCAGCAGGGGCGGGGGATTCGAGAGAGAGACCCAGTACTTC	CASRGGGFERETQYF
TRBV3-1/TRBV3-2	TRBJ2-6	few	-	TGTGCCAGCAGCCGCTGGGGGAGCTCTGGGGCCAACGTCCTGACTTTC	CASSRWGSSGANVLTF
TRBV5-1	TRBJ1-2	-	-	TGCGCCAGCAGCTTGGCTGCAGGGCAGGGGACGGGCTACACCTTC	CASSLAAGQGTGYTF
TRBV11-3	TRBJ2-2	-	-	TGTGCCAGCAGCTCCGGCTCTAGGACCCTGACAGGGGAGCTGTTTTTT	CASSSGSRTLTGELFF
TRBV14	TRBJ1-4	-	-	TGTGCCAGCAGCCTTCGACGAGGATCAAATGAAAAACTGTTTTTT	CASSLRRGSNEKLFF
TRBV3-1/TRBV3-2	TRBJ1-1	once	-	TGTGCCAGCAGCCGCCAGACAGTGAACACTGAAGCTTTCTTT	CASSRQTVNTEAFF
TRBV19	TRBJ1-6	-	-	TGTGCCAGTAGGACGGGACACGTTAATTCACCCCTCCACTTT	CASRTGHVNSPLHF
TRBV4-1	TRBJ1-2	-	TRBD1	TGCGCCAGCAGCCTGGACAGGGCAAAGAACTATGGCTACACCTTC	CASSLDRAKNYGYTF
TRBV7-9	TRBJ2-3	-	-	TGTGCCAGCAGCCCCGGGACGACCGACGGAGATACGCAGTATTTT	CASSPGTTDGDTQYF
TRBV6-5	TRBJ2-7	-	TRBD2	TGTGCCAACTTGAGCGGGGCAGGCTACGAGCAGTACTTC	CANLSGAGYEQYF
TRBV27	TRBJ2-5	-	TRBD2	TGTGCCAGCCGTAGCGGGAATCAAGAGACCCAGTACTTC	CASRSGNQETQYF
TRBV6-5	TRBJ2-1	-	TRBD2	TGTGCCATCTCGGGGGGGCTCGGATATGAGCAGTTCTTC	CAISGGLGYEQFF
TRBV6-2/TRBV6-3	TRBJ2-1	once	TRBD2	TGTGCCAGCAGCCGGCTAGCGGGGGCGTACAATGAGCAGTTCTTC	CASSRLAGAYNEQFF
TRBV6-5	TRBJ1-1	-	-	TGTGCCAGCAGTTACCGACGGGGAAACACTGAAGCTTTCTTT	CASSYRRGNTEAFF
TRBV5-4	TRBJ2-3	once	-	TGTGCCAGCAGCTTGATCGGGGAGCCAGATACGCAGTATTTT	CASSLIGEPDTQYF
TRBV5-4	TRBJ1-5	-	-	TGTGCCCAGGGTAGCAATCAGCCCCAGCATTTT	CAQGSNQPQHF
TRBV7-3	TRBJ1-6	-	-	TGTGCCAGCAGCTTATACGGGAGCCTTAATTCACCCCTCCACTTT	CASSLYGSLNSPLHF
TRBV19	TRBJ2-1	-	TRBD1	TGTGCCAGTTCCGGGACAGGGGGCGTAAATGAGCAGTTCTTC	CASSGTGGVNEQFF
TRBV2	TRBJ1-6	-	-	TGTGCCAGCAGTGAAGCTGGAGGCCCTCGGTCACCCCTCCACTTT	CASSEAGGPRSPLHF
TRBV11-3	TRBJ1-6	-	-	TGTGCCAGCAGTTTAGGGGCAGGGGCCTTTCCAACCCTCCACTTT	CASSLGAGAFPTLHF
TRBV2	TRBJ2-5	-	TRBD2	TGTGCCAGCAGTCCTAGGACTAGCGGGACATCCTACCAAGAGACCCAGTACTTC	CASSPRTSGTSYQETQYF
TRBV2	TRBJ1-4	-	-	TGTGCCAGTTGGTCGGGACGTCAGAATGAAAAACTGTTTTTT	CASWSGRQNEKLFF
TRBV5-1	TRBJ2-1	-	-	TGCGCCAGCAGCCCAGCGGGCCTCTCCTACAATGAGCAGTTCTTC	CASSPAGLSYNEQFF
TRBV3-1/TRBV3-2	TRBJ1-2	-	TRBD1	TGTGCCAGCAGCCAAGATACAGGGGGCCGTGGCTACACCTTC	CASSQDTGGRGYTF
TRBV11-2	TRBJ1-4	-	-	TGTGCCAGCAGCTTAACGGGGGGTAATGAAAAACTGTTTTTT	CASSLTGGNEKLFF
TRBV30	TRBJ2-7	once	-	TGTGCCTGGGACAGGTCGAGTAGCGAGCAGTACTTC	CAWDRSSSEQYF
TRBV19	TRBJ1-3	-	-	TGTGCCAGTTGTGATCTCGTTGGATCTGGTTCCACCATATATTTT	CASCDLVGSGSTIYF
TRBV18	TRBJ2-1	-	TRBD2	TGTGCCAGCTCCCTAGCGGGGGCGTACAATGAGCAGTTCTTC	CASSLAGAYNEQFF
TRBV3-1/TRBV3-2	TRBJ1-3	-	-	TGTGCCAGCAGCCAAGGCTCTGGAAACACCATATATTTT	CASSQGSGNTIYF
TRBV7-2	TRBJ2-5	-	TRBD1	TGTGCCAGCAGCCCCCCCGGGACAGGGAACATGGGAGAGACCCAGTACTTC	CASSPPGTGNMGETQYF
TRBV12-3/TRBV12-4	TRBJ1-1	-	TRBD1	TGTGCCAGCAGAACAGGGGTTTCCCCTGAAGCTTTCTTT	CASRTGVSPEAFF